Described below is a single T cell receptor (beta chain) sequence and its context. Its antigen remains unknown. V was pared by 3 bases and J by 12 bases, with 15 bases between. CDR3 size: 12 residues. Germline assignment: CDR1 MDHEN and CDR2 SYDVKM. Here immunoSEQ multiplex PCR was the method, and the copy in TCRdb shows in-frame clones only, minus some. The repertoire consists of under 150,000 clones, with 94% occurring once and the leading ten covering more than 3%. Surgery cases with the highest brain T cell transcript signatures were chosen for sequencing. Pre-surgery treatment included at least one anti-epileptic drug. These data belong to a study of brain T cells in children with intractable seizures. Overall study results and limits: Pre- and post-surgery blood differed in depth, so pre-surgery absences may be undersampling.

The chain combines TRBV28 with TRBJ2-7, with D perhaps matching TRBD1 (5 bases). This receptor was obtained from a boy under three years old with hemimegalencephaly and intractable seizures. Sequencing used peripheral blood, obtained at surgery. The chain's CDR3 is CASSFRGNLGYF. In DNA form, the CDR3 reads TGTGCCAGCAGTTTTAGGGGAAACCTGGGGTACTTC.